This TCR beta chain was found in a study of identical twins (dated by TCRdb to the mid-2010s). With respect to the entire study: To test whether fetal clonotypes persist, this study deep-sequenced TCR alpha and beta repertoires from monozygotic twins, from unrelated adults of various ages, and from cord blood. To rule out contamination, replicate twin experiments were performed at different times with different library preparation protocols.

Comment on this clonotype: Its antigen is not yet known. Base quality data are lacking; no much larger clone is found one base away.

Only healthy Caucasian donors were included. The twin cohort consisted of three pairs of female monozygotic twins, all aged 18 to 29 years. Miltenyi CD45RO+ enrichment and human naive T-cell isolation kits were used to isolate memory (CD45RO+) and naive T cells from PBMC. Taken from cysteine to phenylalanine, the CDR3 has 11 residues. Left in the record is the CDR3 DNA by itself, 33 bases read in frame from the first base. The germline V gene yields ENHRY for CDR1 and SYGVKD for CDR2. V loses 10 bases of germline sequence and J loses 6 bases, and the interval between the two ends is 12 bases. Libraries were built with 5' RACE. Reads for this sample came from an Illumina HiSeq 2000. Template switching introduced a universal primer binding site; the final cDNA contained a unique molecular identifier, enabling accurate counting of TCR cDNA molecules. Specific primers in the conserved constant-segment region were used to synthesize first-strand cDNA for TCR alpha and beta chains. To control for contamination, every cDNA library carried two barcodes: a SMART-Mk sample barcode plus Illumina barcodes. TruSeq adapter sequences along with Illumina sample barcodes were introduced in two successive PCR steps. The Illumina HiSeq platform was used with custom primers to sequence TCR alpha and beta cDNA libraries. The study's processing was this. MiGEC processed the raw reads to extract unique molecular identifiers, while MiXCR was used to determine the CDR3 positions. Recombination models were inferred per individual with the repgenHMM and IGoR tools using an EM algorithm. Shared clonotypes were analyzed with the tcR package in R, and sharing was normalized by the product of cloneset sizes. To study raw recombination free of thymic and clonal selection effects, out-of-frame nonproductive sequences were analyzed. TCRdb reanalyzed the raw reads on its own, using fastp at Q25 for trimming and MiXCR for clone calling, and kept in-frame beta chains. Duplicate CDR3 protein sequences are folded into a single record with the most common DNA and genes. TCRdb assigned the V and J calls; the authors' analysis was not used. The sample table records fewer than 350,000 distinct CDR3 sequences; 6.5% to 9.5% of these occur just once. Together, the top ten hold approximately 2% of the sample.

Points the paper makes about the study in general: Fewer insertions were carried by abundant cord blood beta clonotypes; a weaker similar trend was observed in young adult naive repertoires, while no such trend was observed in memory repertoires. In beta out-of-frame sequences, excess twin sharing was weaker, because having fewer shared sequences lowered the signal-to-noise ratio. Conclusions relied on cross-sectional statistical analysis, since the same donors could not be followed over many years. Zero-insertion analyses could be partly confounded by invariant T cells such as MAIT and iNKT, although diverse VJ usage argued against such confounding for most clonotypes. Out-of-frame TCR alpha sequences shared between twins showed an excess of low generation-probability sequences compared with coincidental sharing between unrelated individuals. In monozygotic twins, recombination models systematically underestimated out-of-frame TCR alpha sharing, but the models matched the sharing seen between unrelated individuals.

Separately, the same data were catalogued under a study of yellow fever vaccine responses in identical twins. The second study, in turn, reports: According to the authors, the vaccine-induced T cell response in identical twins seemed to be partly convergent and partly specific to each individual. Focusing on identical twins, the study followed the T cell clones that responded to the vaccine, and did so with precision.

The rearrangement joined TRBV10-3 to TRBJ1-2, with an unclear D gene assignment. The TCR sequence derives from a woman between 18 and 30 years old in good health. The sample taken for sequencing was memory (CD45RO+) T cells sorted from blood. The intended sense of this specimen's cell subset or site label: CD45RO+ enriched T cells. The nucleotide sequence reads as follows: TGTGCCACCCTGAAAATGGATGGCTACACCTTC. This translates into CATLKMDGYTF.